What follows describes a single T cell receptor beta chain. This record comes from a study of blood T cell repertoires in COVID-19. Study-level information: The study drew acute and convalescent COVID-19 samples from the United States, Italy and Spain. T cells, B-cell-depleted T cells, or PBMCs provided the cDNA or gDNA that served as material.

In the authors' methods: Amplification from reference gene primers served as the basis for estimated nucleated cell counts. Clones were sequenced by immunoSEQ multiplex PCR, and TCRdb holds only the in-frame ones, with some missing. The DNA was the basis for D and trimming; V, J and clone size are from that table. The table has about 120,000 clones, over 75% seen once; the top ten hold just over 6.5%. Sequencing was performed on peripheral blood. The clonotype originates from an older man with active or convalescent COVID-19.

The CDR3 sequence is CASSIRLAGVYNEQFF. The CDR3 coding sequence is TGTGCCAGCAGCATCCGGCTAGCGGGAGTCTACAATGAGCAGTTCTTC. V and J are TRBV7-2 and TRBJ2-1, with 10 bases fitting TRBD2. Germline CDR1 reads SGHTA; CDR2 reads FQGNSA. The CDR3 loop spans 16 amino acids. With 5 bases clipped from V and 3 bases from J, the junction kept 7 bases outside the gene matches. The variable domain in full, completed from reference TRBV7-2 and TRBJ2-1, reads GAGVSQSPSNKVTEKGKDVELRCDPISGHTALYWYRQSLGQGLEFLIYFQGNSAPDKSGLPSDRFSAERTGGSVSTLTIQRTQQEDSAVYLCASSIRLAGVYNEQFFGPGTRLTVL.